The source of this T cell receptor (beta chain) is a study of blood T cell repertoires in COVID-19. On the study more broadly: There were acute and convalescent COVID-19 samples, and they came from the United States, Italy and Spain. From T cells, B-cell-depleted T cells, or PBMCs came the material, which was cDNA or gDNA.

V was shortened by 4 bases and J by 6 bases, with 13 bases between the two germline ends. Germline-derived CDR1 and CDR2 are SGHDT and YYEEEE. The CDR3 has 13 residues. This clone appeared once. The cohort comprised adults aged 18 to 89 years residing in 20 to 30 US areas. Profiled with immunoSEQ multiplex PCR; TCRdb holds only in-frame clones, not every one. The sample carries about 210,000 clones, approximately 80% recorded once. The origin of this receptor is a man aged 25 to 40 with acute COVID-19. The sample taken for sequencing was PBMCs or T cells enriched from blood (not recorded which). This sequence joins TRBV5-6 and TRBJ1-2; D is possibly TRBD1 (6 bases). The CDR3 protein is CASSLLTGNGYTF. Written as DNA, the CDR3 is TGTGCCAGCAGCCTGTTAACAGGGAATGGCTACACCTTC.